The rows below give T cell receptor beta chains drawn from one sample of a study of OX40 agonist ivuxolimab in advanced cancers. The table came from immunoSEQ multiplex PCR; TCRdb's copy has only in-frame clones and leaves some out. The sample lists 37,000 or so clones, 74% seen once, with around 20% in the top ten. Sequences were derived from CD4+ or CD8+ T cells sorted from blood, sampled in a trial of the OX40 agonist ivuxolimab. The receptors come from an adult with an advanced solid tumor such as melanoma, head and neck, liver or kidney cancer. Each CDR3 is given with its conserved first and last residue. Fields, in order: clone size, J gene, V gene, D gene, CDR3 DNA, CDR3 protein. The D gene is left open where the match is weak. Rows may omit the clone size; those that give it use once, few, many or a size class.

>-|TRBJ1-2|TRBV7-9|TRBD1
TGTGCCAGCAGGCCTACCGGGACAGGGGTCCCCTATGGCTACACCTTC
CASRPTGTGVPYGYTF
>-|TRBJ1-4|TRBV5-8|-
TGTGCCAGCAGCTGGAACCAGAACGGGGAAAAACTGTTTTTT
CASSWNQNGEKLFF
>-|TRBJ1-3|TRBV20-1|-
TGCAGTGCTAGCACTGGAAACACCATATATTTT
CSASTGNTIYF
>-|TRBJ1-3|TRBV7-9|-
TGTGCCAGCAGCTTAGAACCCTCTGGAAACACCATATATTTT
CASSLEPSGNTIYF
>-|TRBJ2-2|TRBV19|-
TGTGCCAGAACCGTCGACAGGTCAGACGGGGAGCTGTTTTTT
CARTVDRSDGELFF
>once|TRBJ1-2|TRBV5-4|-
TGTGCCAGCAGCTTGAAGGCAGACTATGGCTACACCTTC
CASSLKADYGYTF
>-|TRBJ1-6|TRBV27|TRBD1
TGTGCCAGCAGTTTATCTGAGACAGGGGGGTCACCCCTCCACTTT
CASSLSETGGSPLHF
>-|TRBJ2-1|TRBV12-5|TRBD2
TGTGCTAGTGGTCCGGGACTAGCGGGGGGGTACAATGAGCAGTTCTTC
CASGPGLAGGYNEQFF
>-|TRBJ2-1|TRBV2|-
TGTGCCAGCAGTGAACATCCAGGGTACAATGAGCAGTTCTTC
CASSEHPGYNEQFF
>few|TRBJ2-3|TRBV27|-
TGTGCCAGCATGATAGAGGGCACAGATACGCAGTATTTT
CASMIEGTDTQYF
>few|TRBJ2-3|TRBV6-6|-
TGTGCCAGCTCGAGGGGGTGGACAGATACGCAGTATTTT
CASSRGWTDTQYF
>-|TRBJ1-5|TRBV6-5|-
TGTGCCAGCAAAATCAATCGTCAGCCCCAGCATTTT
CASKINRQPQHF
>few|TRBJ2-1|TRBV29-1|-
TGCAGCGTTGATGGTTCGGACAATGAGCAGTTCTTC
CSVDGSDNEQFF
>-|TRBJ1-1|TRBV7-9|TRBD1
TGTGCCAGCGGGACAGGGGTCACTGAAGCTTTCTTT
CASGTGVTEAFF
>-|TRBJ1-6|TRBV28|-
TGTGCCAGCAGTTTAGCTCACAACGCAAATTCACCCCTCCACTTT
CASSLAHNANSPLHF
>-|TRBJ1-5|TRBV7-2|TRBD1
TGTGCCAGCAGCTTAGCGCGGGCAGGGGGCCAGCCCCAGCATTTT
CASSLARAGGQPQHF
>few|TRBJ2-1|TRBV6-4|-
TGTGCCAGCAGTGATGGCGTTGGAGTGGGGGTGAATGAGCAGTTCTTC
CASSDGVGVGVNEQFF
>once|TRBJ2-5|TRBV5-1|-
TGCGCCAGCAGGTTACTCTTGAGGGGCCAGGGGATCGAGACCCAGTACTTC
CASRLLLRGQGIETQYF
>few|TRBJ2-2|TRBV29-1|-
TGCAGCGTTGATATGGGACCCGGGGAGCTGTTTTTT
CSVDMGPGELFF
>-|TRBJ2-3|TRBV6-5|-
TGTGCCAGCAGTTACACCAAGGGACATACAGATACGCAGTATTTT
CASSYTKGHTDTQYF